A selection of T cell receptor beta chains follows, all from one sample in a study of cytomegalovirus exposure and HLA in healthy donors. TCRdb keeps only in-frame clones here, not all; method: immunoSEQ multiplex PCR. The sample contains about 150,000 clones, about 74% of which appear only once. What was sequenced was PBMCs. All receptors derive from a woman between 40 and 55 years old in good health and CMV-seronegative. Both conserved end residues are trimmed from each CDR3.

v_gene,j_gene,CDR3aa
TRBV14,TRBJ2-3,ASSPTGLDTDTQY
TRBV10-1,TRBJ2-7,ASSGSTGGRYEQY
TRBV29-1,TRBJ2-1,SAAGGGYNEQF
TRBV7-9,TRBJ2-6,ASSPGTAGANVLT
TRBV4-1,TRBJ2-1,ASSQAHSGSYNEQF
TRBV6-1,TRBJ2-5,ASSSLAGGQETQY
TRBV5-1,TRBJ2-5,ASSSGTGELETQY
TRBV5-1,TRBJ2-7,ASSLALFEGYEQY
TRBV10-1,TRBJ1-3,ASSDLGQRSGNTIY
TRBV1,TRBJ2-7,TSSQGGPGSFVHEQY
TRBV30,TRBJ1-2,AWSGTDYYGYT
TRBV28,TRBJ2-3,ASSLTSGGPVGDTQY
TRBV11-2,TRBJ2-5,ASSRSLRETQY
TRBV7-9,TRBJ1-1,ASHRRDSTEAF
TRBV20-1,TRBJ2-3,SADRSDTQY
TRBV6-5,TRBJ2-3,ASSYSGGSSTDTQY